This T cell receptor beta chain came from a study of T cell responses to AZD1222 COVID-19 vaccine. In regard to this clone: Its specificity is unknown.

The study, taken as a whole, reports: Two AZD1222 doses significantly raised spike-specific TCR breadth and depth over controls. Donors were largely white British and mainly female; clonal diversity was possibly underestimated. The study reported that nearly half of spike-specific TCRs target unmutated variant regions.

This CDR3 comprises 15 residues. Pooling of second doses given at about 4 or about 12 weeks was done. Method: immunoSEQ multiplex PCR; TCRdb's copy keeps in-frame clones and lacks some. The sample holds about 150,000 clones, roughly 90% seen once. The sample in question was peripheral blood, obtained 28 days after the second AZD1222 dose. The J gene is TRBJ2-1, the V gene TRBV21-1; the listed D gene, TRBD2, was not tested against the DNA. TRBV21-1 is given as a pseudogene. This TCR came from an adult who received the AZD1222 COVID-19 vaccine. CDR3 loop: CASQWGGSDYNEQFF. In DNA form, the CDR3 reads TGTGCCAGCCAATGGGGCGGGAGTGATTACAATGAGCAGTTCTTC.